These 19 T cell receptor beta chains came from one sample sequenced in a study of cytomegalovirus exposure and HLA in healthy donors. The PCR had 60 Vbeta and 13 Jbeta primers. Measured with immunoSEQ multiplex PCR; TCRdb has only the in-frame clones, and not every one. The table lists about 240,000 clones, over 80% of them singletons, with 5% to 6.5% in the top ten. Sequencing was done on a sample of PBMCs. Receptors were obtained from a woman in her 40s in good health and CMV-seropositive.

V is TRBV15 and J is TRBJ2-7; 10 bases are shared with TRBD1. The germline gives CDR1 LNHNV, CDR2 YYDKDF (reference sequence). The V gene end was trimmed by 5 bases and the J gene end by 5 bases; junction bases not matched to a gene: 12. The CDR3 runs to 16 residues. DNA for the CDR3: TGTGCCACCAGCGAGGGGGCCGGGACAGGGGAGGACGAGCAGTACTTC. It is translated as CATSEGAGTGEDEQYF.

The chain employs TRBV5-1 and TRBJ1-2; 8 bases match TRBD1. Trimming removed 4 bases from V and 8 bases from J; junction bases left unmatched: 10. The CDR3 has 14 amino acids. The germline V gene encodes CDR1 SGHRS and CDR2 YFSETQ. CDR3 sequence reads: CASSPQDRVGGYTF. DNA of the CDR3: TGCGCCAGCAGCCCCCAGGACAGGGTTGGAGGCTACACCTTC.

CDR3 in amino acids: CASSFSQPQGALGYTF. The DNA of the CDR3 is TGTGCCAGCAGCTTCAGCCAGCCTCAGGGGGCACTTGGCTACACCTTC. The V gene is TRBV2, the J gene TRBJ1-2; TRBD1 aligns across 8 bases. V dropped 6 bases and J dropped 7; count of bases not matched to a gene: 16. CDR3 size: 16 residues. Germline V gene data show CDR1 as SNHLY and CDR2 as FYNNEI.

The V gene is TRBV1, the J gene TRBJ2-3; the table's D call TRBD2 went unverified against the DNA. TRBV1 is designated a pseudogene. This CDR3 spans 17 amino acids. CDR3: CTCLGDGGARGTDTQYF. CDR3 DNA: TGCACCTGCCTCGGGGACGGGGGGGCCCGGGGCACAGATACGCAGTATTTT.

The genes are TRBV6-5 and TRBJ2-7; 10 positions agree with TRBD2. The CDR3 extends over 15 amino acids. CDR1 and CDR2 from the germline V gene are MNHEY and SVGAGI. With V trimmed by 5 bases and J by 4 bases, 8 bases remained unmatched. This CDR3 reads CASSRTDSGRYEQYF. CDR3 nucleotides: TGTGCCAGCAGTCGTACTGATAGCGGGAGGTACGAGCAGTACTTC.

The rearrangement joins TRBV15 to TRBJ2-1, with 8 bases aligning to TRBD1. Germline V gives CDR1 LNHNV, CDR2 YYDKDF (reference sequence). This CDR3 spans 16 amino acids. Trimming cost V 4 bases and J 4 bases; bases outside gene matches: 9. CDR3 in DNA: TGTGCCACCAGCACTCGGACAGGGCCGATTTACAATGAGCAGTTCTTC. Translation: CATSTRTGPIYNEQFF.

V and J are TRBV6-5 and TRBJ1-1, with D unresolved. The CDR3 loop spans 11 amino acids. V was cut by 6 bases and J by 8 bases, with 10 bases left in between. Germline V gene sequence: CDR1 MNHEY, CDR2 SVGAGI. The CDR3 region is CASRIRGEAFF. Here the CDR3 DNA reads TGTGCCAGCAGAATACGCGGCGAAGCTTTCTTT.

The chain combines TRBV6-1 with TRBJ1-1; D call uncertain. The CDR3 runs 12 residues. Germline V gives CDR1 MNHNS, CDR2 SASEGT. V was clipped by 1 base and J by 5 bases, with 5 bases between them. CDR3 sequence: CASSEVLTEAFF. In DNA, the CDR3 is TGTGCCAGCAGTGAAGTATTGACTGAAGCTTTCTTT.

V gene TRBV30 combines with J gene TRBJ2-7; TRBD2 matches 11 bases. Germline V gives CDR1 GTSNPN, CDR2 SVGIG (reference sequence). This CDR3 is built from 17 residues. V shed 1 base and J 2 bases; nucleotides not matched to a gene: 10. The CDR3 spells CAWSAGKGLADTYEQYF. The DNA for the CDR3 is TGTGCCTGGAGTGCCGGTAAGGGACTAGCGGATACCTACGAGCAGTACTTC.

The chain links TRBV5-1 to TRBJ1-4; a possible D gene is TRBD1 (6 bases). The V gene's germline CDR1 is SGHRS and CDR2 YFSETQ. V was shortened by 1 base and J by 2 bases, with 6 bases between the two germline ends. CDR3 size: 14 residues. The CDR3, as DNA: TGCGCCAGCAGCTTGAGGGGGACTAATGAAAAACTGTTTTTT. This sequence encodes CASSLRGTNEKLFF.

The J gene is TRBJ1-5, the V gene TRBV19; weak D call: TRBD1 (5 bases). The CDR3 has 14 residues. Trimming took off 5 bases at V and 6 bases at J, with 14 bases between the two ends. Germline V CDR1 and CDR2: LNHDA, SQIVND (reference sequence). The CDR3, as DNA: TGTGCCAGTAGTGGGGGGTTGGGGGTTCAGCCCCAGCATTTT. Amino acids: CASSGGLGVQPQHF.

The chain recombines TRBV11-2 with TRBJ2-1; D possibly corresponds to TRBD2 (5 bases). V was cut by 6 bases and J by 0 bases, with 12 bases left in between. There are 15 residues in the CDR3. Germline V gene data show CDR1 as SGHAT and CDR2 as FQNNGV. The CDR3 reads CASSRSGGSYNEQFF. Written as DNA, the CDR3 is TGTGCCAGCAGTCGGAGCGGAGGCTCCTACAATGAGCAGTTCTTC.

The chain is built from TRBV6-4 and TRBJ2-5; 8 bases are shared with TRBD1. The DNA matches TRBJ2-7 better at its end, which makes the J call doubtful. The CDR3 has 17 residues. Looked up from germline, CDR1 is MRHNA and CDR2 is SNTAGT. The CDR3 nucleotides are TGTGCCAGCAGTGACTTAATGGACAGGGTTTGGTCCTACGAGCAGTACTTC. It is translated as CASSDLMDRVWSYEQYF.

This chain links TRBV30 with TRBJ2-3; 7 bases line up with TRBD1. V dropped 0 bases and J dropped 11; count of bases not matched to a gene: 2. Germline loops: CDR1 GTSNPN, CDR2 SVGIG (reference sequence). The CDR3 length is 11 residues. The CDR3 region is CAWSVQGLQYF. In nucleotides, the CDR3 is TGTGCCTGGAGTGTACAGGGGTTGCAGTATTTT.

The V and J genes are TRBV7-2 and TRBJ2-1, with D tentatively TRBD2 (6 bases). V gave up 7 bases and J gave up 8 bases, with 9 bases separating them. This CDR3 comprises 11 residues. Germline lookup yields CDR1 SGHTA and CDR2 FQGNSA. The CDR3 protein is CASTSGYEQFF. In DNA form, the CDR3 reads TGTGCCAGCACCAGCGGGTATGAGCAGTTCTTC.

This clone was counted only a few times. The J gene is TRBJ2-1, the V gene TRBV2; maybe TRBD2 (5 bases). CDR1 SNHLY and CDR2 FYNNEI come from the germline V gene. The CDR3 extends over 13 amino acids. Trimming stripped 5 bases from V and 4 bases from J, with 9 bases between. The CDR3, as DNA: TGTGCCAGCAGTTTTGGACTTTACAATGAGCAGTTCTTC. Amino acids: CASSFGLYNEQFF.

V and J are TRBV5-6 and TRBJ2-2; 7 nucleotides line up with TRBD2. V trimming: 4 bases; J trimming: 1 base; junction bases outside the gene matches: 10. Germline V gene data show CDR1 as SGHDT and CDR2 as YYEEEE. This CDR3 is 17 amino acids long. The CDR3 region has the DNA TGTGCCAGCAGCAACTCTCTAGCGGTGTGGAACACCGGGGAGCTGTTTTTT. Protein product: CASSNSLAVWNTGELFF.

The chain employs TRBV6-1 and TRBJ1-2; 8 positions match TRBD1. The V segment lost 11 bases and the J segment 1 base; nucleotides outside the gene matches: 3. CDR3 length: 12 amino acids. Per the germline V gene, CDR1 is MNHNS and CDR2 is SASEGT. This CDR3 reads CAGQGINYGYTF. In DNA, the CDR3 is TGTGCCGGACAGGGCATTAACTATGGCTACACCTTC.

This clone was counted only a few times. The V gene is TRBV21-1, the J gene TRBJ1-1; the table calls TRBD1, which could not be checked here. TRBV21-1 corresponds to a pseudogene. This CDR3 comprises 20 residues. In nucleotides, the CDR3 is TGTGCCAGCAGCAAAAGAGACAGGGCTGACCACACGGAGGTGAACACTGAAGCTTTCTTT. Translating it yields CASSKRDRADHTEVNTEAFF.